This T cell receptor beta chain was sequenced for a study of tumor T cells in aggressive B-cell lymphoma. The table came from immunoSEQ multiplex PCR; TCRdb's copy has only in-frame clones and leaves some out. The sample has about 9,000 clones, about 88% seen once; the top ten hold 3.4%. V lost 5 bases, J lost 4 bases, and 17 bases lay in between. This CDR3 has 16 amino acids. The germline gives CDR1 SEHNR, CDR2 FQNEAQ (reference sequence). The receptor's source is an adult with diffuse large B cell lymphoma. The chain couples TRBV7-9 to TRBJ1-4; no firm D call. Sequenced input: tumor tissue. The CDR3 sequence: CASSHWQASFNEKLFF. For the CDR3, the DNA is TGTGCCAGCAGCCACTGGCAGGCGTCATTTAATGAAAAACTGTTTTTT.